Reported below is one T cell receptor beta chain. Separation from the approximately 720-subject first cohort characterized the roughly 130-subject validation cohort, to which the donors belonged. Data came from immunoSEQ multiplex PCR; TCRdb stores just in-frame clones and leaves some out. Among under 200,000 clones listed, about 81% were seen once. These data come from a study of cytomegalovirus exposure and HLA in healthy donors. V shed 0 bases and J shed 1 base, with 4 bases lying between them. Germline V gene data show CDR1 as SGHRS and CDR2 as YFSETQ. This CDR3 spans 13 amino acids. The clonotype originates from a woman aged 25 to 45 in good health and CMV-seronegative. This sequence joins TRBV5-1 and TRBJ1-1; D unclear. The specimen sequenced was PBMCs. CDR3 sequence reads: CASSLGPNTEAFF. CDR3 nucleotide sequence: TGCGCCAGCAGCTTGGGGCCGAACACTGAAGCTTTCTTT.